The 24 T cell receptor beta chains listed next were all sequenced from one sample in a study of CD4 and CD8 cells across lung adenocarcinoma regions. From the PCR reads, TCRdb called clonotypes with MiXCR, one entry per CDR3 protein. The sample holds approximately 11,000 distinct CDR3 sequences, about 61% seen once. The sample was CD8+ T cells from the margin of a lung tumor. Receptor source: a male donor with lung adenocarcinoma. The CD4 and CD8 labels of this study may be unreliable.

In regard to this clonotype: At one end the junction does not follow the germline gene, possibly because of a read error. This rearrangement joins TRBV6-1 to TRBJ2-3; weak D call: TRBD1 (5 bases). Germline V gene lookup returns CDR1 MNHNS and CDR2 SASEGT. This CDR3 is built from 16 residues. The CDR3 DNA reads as TGTGCCAGCAGGGGCCCGTGGGCTATGAGGACAAATACGCAGTACTTT. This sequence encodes CASRGPWAMRTNTQYF.

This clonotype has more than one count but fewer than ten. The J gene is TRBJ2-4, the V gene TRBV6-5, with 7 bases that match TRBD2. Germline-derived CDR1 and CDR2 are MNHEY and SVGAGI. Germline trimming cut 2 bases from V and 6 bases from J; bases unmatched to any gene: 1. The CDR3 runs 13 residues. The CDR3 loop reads CASSYREGNIQYF. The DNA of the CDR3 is TGTGCCAGCAGTTACAGGGAGGGAAACATTCAGTACTTC.

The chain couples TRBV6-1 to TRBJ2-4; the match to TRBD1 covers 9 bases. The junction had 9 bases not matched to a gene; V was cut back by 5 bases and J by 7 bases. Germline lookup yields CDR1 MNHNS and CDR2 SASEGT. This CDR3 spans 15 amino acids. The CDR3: CASSPQDRGGNIQYF. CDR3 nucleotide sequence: TGTGCCAGCAGTCCCCAGGACAGGGGAGGTAACATTCAGTACTTC.

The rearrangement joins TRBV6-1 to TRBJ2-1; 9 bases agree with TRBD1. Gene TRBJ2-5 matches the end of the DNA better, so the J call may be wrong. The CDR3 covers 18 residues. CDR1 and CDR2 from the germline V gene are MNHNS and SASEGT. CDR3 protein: CASKTLRRQGEVQETQYF. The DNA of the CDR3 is TGTGCCAGCAAAACGTTACGCCGACAGGGGGAGGTTCAAGAGACCCAGTACTTC.

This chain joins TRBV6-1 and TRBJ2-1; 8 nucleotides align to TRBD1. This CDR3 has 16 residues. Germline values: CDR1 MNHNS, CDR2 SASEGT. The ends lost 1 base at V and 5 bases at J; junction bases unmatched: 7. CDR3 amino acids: CASSEGVGRGHNEQFF. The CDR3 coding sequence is TGTGCCAGCAGTGAAGGAGTGGGCAGGGGGCACAATGAGCAGTTCTTC.

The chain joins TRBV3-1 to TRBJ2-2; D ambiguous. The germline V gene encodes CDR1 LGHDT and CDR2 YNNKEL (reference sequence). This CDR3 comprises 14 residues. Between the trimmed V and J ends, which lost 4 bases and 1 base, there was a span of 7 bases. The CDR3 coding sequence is TGTGCCAGCAGCCCTTACTGGAACACCGGGGAGCTGTTTTTT. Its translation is CASSPYWNTGELFF.

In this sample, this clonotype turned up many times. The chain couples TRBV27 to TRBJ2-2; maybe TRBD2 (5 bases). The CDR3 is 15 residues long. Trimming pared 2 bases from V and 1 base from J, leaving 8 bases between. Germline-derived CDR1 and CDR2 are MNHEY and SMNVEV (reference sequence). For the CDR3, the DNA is TGTGCCAGCAGTTTAGAGGGCGGGAACACCGGGGAGCTGTTTTTT. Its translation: CASSLEGGNTGELFF.

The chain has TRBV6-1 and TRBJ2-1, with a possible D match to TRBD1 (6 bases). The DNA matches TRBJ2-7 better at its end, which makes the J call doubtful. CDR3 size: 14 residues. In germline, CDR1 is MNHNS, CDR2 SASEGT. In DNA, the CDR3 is TGTGCCAGCAGTCCGCGGACAGAGAGCTACGAGCAGTACTTC. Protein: CASSPRTESYEQYF.

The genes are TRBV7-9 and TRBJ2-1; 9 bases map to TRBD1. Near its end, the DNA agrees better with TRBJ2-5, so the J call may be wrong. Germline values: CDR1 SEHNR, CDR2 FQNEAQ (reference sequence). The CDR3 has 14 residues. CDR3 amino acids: CASSPGQGPDTQYF. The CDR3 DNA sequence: TGTGCCAGCAGCCCCGGACAGGGGCCCGATACCCAGTACTTC.

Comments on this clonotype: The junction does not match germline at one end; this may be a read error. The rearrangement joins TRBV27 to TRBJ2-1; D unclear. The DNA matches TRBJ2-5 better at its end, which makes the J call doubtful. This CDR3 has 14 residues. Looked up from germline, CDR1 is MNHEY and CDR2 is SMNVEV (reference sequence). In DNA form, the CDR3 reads TGTGCCAGCAGTGGTCGCCGTGACCAAAAGACCCAGTACTTC. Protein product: CASSGRRDQKTQYF.

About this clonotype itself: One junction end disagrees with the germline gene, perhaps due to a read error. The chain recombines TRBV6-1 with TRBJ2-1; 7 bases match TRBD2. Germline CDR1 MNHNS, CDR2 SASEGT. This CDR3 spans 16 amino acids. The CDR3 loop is CASSSSQGLPYNEQYF. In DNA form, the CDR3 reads TGTGCCAGCAGTAGTTCCCAGGGACTACCCTACAATGAGCAGTATTTC.

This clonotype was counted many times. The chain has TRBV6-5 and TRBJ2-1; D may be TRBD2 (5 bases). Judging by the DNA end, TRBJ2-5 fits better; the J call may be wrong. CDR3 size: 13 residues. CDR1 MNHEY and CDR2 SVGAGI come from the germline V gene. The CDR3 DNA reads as TGTGCCAGCAGTTACTCAGGAGGAGAGACCCAGTACTTC. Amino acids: CASSYSGGETQYF.

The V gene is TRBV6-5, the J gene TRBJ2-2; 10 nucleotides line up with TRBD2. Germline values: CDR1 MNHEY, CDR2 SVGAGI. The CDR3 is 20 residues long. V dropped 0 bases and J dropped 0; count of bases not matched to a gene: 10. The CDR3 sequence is CASSYSSGASGRTNTGELFF. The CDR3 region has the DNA TGTGCCAGCAGTTACTCGAGTGGTGCTAGCGGGAGAACGAACACCGGGGAGCTGTTTTTT.

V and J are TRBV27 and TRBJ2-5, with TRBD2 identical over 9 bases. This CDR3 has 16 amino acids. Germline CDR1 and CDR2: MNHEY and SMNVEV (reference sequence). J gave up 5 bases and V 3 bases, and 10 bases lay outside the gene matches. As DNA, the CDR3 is TGTGCCAGCAGTTTGAATTCGGCGGGAGGGTGGGAGACCCAGTACTTC. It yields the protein CASSLNSAGGWETQYF.

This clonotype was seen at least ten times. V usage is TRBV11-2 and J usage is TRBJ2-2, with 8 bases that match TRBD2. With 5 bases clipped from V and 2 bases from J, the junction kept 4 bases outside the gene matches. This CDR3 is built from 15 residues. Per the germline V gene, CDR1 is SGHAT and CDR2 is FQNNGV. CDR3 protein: CASSMIAGNTGELFF. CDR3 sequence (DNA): TGTGCCAGCAGCATGATAGCGGGAAACACCGGGGAGCTGTTTTTT.

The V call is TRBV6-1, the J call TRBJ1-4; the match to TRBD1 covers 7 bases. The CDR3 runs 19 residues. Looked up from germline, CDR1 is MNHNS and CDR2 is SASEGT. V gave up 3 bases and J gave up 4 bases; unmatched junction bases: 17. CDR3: CASSDDTGALSTFNEKLFF. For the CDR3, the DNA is TGTGCCAGCAGTGATGACACAGGGGCCCTTTCAACCTTTAATGAAAAACTGTTTTTT.

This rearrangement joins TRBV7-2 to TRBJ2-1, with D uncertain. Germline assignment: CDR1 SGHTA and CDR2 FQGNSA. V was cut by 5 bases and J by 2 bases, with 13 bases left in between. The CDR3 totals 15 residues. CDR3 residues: CASSRGLSPYNEQFF. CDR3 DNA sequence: TGTGCCAGCAGCCGCGGTCTAAGTCCCTACAATGAGCAGTTCTTC.

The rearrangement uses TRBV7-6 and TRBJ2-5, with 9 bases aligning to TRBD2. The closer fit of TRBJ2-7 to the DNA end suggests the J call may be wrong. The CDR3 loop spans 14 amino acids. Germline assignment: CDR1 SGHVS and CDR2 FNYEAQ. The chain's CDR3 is CASRLSGSSNEQYF. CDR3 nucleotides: TGTGCCAGCAGACTTAGCGGGAGTAGTAACGAGCAGTACTTC.

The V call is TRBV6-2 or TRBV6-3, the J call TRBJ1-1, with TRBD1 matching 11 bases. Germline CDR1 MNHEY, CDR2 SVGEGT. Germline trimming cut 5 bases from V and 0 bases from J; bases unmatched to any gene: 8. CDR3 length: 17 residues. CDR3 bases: TGTGCCAGCAGTCCCGGGACAGGGGGGATGATGAACACTGAAGCTTTCTTT. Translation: CASSPGTGGMMNTEAFF.

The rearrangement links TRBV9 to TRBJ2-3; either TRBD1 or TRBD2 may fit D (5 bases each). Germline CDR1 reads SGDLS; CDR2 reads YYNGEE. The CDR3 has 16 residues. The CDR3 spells CACRVSGLRAKNTQYF. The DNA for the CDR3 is TGTGCGTGCCGCGTATCGGGGCTGCGAGCCAAAAACACGCAGTATTTT.

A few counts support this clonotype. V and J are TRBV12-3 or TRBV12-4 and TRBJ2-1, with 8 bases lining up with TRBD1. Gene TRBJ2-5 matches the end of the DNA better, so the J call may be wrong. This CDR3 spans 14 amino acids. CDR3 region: CASSPRTGIQTQYF. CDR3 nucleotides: TGTGCCAGCAGTCCAAGGACAGGGATACAGACCCAGTACTTC.

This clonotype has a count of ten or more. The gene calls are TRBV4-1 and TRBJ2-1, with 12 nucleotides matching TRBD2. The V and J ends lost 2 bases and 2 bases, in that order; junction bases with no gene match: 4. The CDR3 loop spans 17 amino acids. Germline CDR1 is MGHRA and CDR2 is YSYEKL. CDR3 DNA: TGCGCCAGCAGCCAACTTCTAGCGGGAGGGCCCTACAATGAGCAGTTCTTC. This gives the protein CASSQLLAGGPYNEQFF.

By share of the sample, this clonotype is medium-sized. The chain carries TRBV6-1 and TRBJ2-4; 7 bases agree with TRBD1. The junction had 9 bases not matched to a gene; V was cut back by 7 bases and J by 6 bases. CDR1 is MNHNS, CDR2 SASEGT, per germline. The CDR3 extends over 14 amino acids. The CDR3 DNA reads TGTGCCAGCAACACTGGGGGACAGAGAAACATTCAGTACTTC. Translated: CASNTGGQRNIQYF.

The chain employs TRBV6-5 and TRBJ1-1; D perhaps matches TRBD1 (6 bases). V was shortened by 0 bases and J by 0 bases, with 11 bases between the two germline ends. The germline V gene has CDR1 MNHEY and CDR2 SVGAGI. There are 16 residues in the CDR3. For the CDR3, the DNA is TGTGCCAGCAGTTACTCTGGGGGCGTAATGAACACTGAAGCTTTCTTT. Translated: CASSYSGGVMNTEAFF.